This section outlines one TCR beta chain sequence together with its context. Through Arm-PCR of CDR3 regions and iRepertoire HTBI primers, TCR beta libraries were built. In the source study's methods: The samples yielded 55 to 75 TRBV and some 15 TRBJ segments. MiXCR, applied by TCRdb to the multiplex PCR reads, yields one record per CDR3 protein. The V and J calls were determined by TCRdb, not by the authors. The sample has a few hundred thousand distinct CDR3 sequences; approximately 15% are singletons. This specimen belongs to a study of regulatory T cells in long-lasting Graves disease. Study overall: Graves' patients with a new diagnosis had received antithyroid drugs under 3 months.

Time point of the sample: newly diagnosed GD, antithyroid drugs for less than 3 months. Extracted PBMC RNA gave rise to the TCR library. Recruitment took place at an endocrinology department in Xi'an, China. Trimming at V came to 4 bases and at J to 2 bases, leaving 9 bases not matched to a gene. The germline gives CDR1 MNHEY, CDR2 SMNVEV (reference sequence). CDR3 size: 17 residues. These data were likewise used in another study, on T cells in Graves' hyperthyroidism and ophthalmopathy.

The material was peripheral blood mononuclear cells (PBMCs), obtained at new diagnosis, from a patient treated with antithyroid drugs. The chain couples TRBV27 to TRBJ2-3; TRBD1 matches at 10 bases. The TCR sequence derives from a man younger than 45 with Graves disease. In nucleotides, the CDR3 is TGTGCCAGCAGTTCGCTTGGGGACAGGGGCCCCACAGATACGCAGTATTTT. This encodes CASSSLGDRGPTDTQYF.